This T cell receptor beta chain was identified during a study of regulatory and conventional T cells in RAG deficiency. Genomic DNA came from blood conventional CD4+ T cells gated CD25-low CD127-high. Germline V CDR1 and CDR2: MNHEY, SVGAGI. The CDR3 spans 15 residues. V dropped 0 bases and J dropped 2 bases, with 11 bases sitting between them. Generated by immunoSEQ multiplex PCR, the TCRdb table keeps only in-frame clones and is missing some. Of approximately 48,000 clones detected, around 89% appear once; the ten largest clones hold 0.5% to 0.55%. These sequences were also reported in another study, on regulatory T cells. That work adds: Primers: 52 TRBV forward and 13 TRBJ reverse.

The sequence was obtained from a human donor in good health. Sequenced input: CD4+ effector T cells sorted from blood. This chain uses TRBV6-5 with TRBJ2-7, with D perhaps TRBD2 (6 bases). The CDR3 region has the DNA TGTGCCAGCAGTTACTCGGCTAGCGCACCCTACGAGCAGTACTTC. It is translated as CASSYSASAPYEQYF.